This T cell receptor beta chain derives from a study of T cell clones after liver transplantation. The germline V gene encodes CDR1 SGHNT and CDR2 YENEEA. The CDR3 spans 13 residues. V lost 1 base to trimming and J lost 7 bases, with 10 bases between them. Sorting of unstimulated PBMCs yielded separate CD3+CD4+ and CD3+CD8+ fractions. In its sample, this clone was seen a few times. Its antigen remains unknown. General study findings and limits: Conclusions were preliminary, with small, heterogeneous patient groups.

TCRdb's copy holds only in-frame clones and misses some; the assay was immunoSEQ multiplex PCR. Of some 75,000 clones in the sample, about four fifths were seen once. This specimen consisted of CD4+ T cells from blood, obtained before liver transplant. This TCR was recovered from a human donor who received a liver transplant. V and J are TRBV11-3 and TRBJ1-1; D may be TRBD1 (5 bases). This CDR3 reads CASSLGDGREAFF. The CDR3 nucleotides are TGTGCCAGCAGCTTAGGGGACGGCCGTGAAGCTTTCTTT.